The sequence of this TCR beta chain was determined in a study of cytomegalovirus exposure and HLA in healthy donors. This clone was counted a single time. Its antigen is not known. Study outcomes and limitations: The study had only CMV serostatus as immune exposure information. The authors later found TCR association rates varying by HLA locus, with DRB1 most and HLA-C fewest. A later analysis associated about 18,000 TCR beta sequences with HLA alleles at a 0.05 false discovery rate.

The PCR employed 60 Vbeta primers together with 13 Jbeta primers. TCRdb's copy holds only in-frame clones and misses some; the assay was immunoSEQ multiplex PCR. The sample yields approximately 110,000 clones, approximately 80% seen once. Germline values: CDR1 SGHTS, CDR2 YDEGEE. The CDR3 covers 14 residues. Trimming took 7 bases from V and 2 from J; bases not matched to a gene: 5. Sequenced sample: PBMCs. The chain has TRBV5-8 and TRBJ2-1; 8 positions agree with TRBD2. The clonotype comes from a man aged 25 to 45 in good health and CMV-seropositive. The CDR3 here is CASWGTRTYNEQFF. The CDR3 DNA sequence: TGTGCCAGCTGGGGGACTAGGACCTACAATGAGCAGTTCTTC.